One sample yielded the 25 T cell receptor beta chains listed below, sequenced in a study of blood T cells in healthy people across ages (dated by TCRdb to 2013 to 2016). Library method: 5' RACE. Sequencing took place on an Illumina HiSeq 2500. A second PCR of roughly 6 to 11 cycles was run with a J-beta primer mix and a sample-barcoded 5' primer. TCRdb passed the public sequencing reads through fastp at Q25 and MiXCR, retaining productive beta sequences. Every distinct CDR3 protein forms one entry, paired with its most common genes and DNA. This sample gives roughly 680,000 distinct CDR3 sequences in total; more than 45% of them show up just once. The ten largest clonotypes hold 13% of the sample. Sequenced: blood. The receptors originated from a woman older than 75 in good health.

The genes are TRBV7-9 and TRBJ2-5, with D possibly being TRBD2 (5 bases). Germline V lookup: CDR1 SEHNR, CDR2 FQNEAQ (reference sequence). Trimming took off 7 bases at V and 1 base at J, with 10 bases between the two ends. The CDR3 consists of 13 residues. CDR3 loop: CASNHGVQETQYF. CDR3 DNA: TGTGCCAGCAACCACGGGGTCCAAGAGACCCAGTACTTC. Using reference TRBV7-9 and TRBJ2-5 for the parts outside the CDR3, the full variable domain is DTGVSQNPRHKITKRGQNVTFRCDPISEHNRLYWYRQTLGQGPEFLTYFQNEAQLEKSRLLSDRFSAERPKGSFSTLEIQRTEQGDSAMYLCASNHGVQETQYFGPGTRLLVL.

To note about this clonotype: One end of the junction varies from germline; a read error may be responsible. The CDR3 DNA is TGTGCCAGCAGCTTGATTAGCAATCAGCCCCAGAATTTT. As protein: CASSLISNQPQNF. V is TRBV7-2 and J is TRBJ1-5; D gene uncertain. Germline V gene sequence: CDR1 SGHTA, CDR2 FQGNSA. This CDR3 is 13 amino acids long. The whole variable domain, filled in from reference TRBV7-2 and TRBJ1-5, reads GAGVSQSPSNKVTEKGKDVELRCDPISGHTALYWYRQSLGQGLEFLIYFQGNSAPDKSGLPSDRFSAERTGGSVSTLTIQRTQQEDSAVYLCASSLISNQPQNFGDGTRLSIL.

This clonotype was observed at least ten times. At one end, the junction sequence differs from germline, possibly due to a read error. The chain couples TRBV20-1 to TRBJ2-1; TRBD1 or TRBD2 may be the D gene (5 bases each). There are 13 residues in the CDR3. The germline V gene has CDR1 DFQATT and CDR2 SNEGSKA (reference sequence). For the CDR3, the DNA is TGCAGTGCCAGAGGGGAGTCCTACAATGAGCAGTTCTTC. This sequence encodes CSARGESYNEQFF.

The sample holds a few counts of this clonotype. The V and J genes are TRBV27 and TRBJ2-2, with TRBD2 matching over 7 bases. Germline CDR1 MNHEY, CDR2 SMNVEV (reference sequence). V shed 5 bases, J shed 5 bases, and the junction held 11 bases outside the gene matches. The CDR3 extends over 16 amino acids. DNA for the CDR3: TGTGCCAGCAGTCCCCGCGGGGGACCAATAACCGGGGAGCTGTTTTTT. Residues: CASSPRGGPITGELFF.

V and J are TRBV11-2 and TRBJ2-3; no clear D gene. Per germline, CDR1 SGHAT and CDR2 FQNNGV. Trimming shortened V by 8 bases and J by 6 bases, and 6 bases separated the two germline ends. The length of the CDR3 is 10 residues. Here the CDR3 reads CASVADTQYF. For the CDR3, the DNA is TGTGCCAGCGTGGCGGATACGCAGTATTTT.

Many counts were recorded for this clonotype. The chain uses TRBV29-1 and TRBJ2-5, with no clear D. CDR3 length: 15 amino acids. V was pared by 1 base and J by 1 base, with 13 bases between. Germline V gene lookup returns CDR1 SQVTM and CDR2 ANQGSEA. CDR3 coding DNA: TGCAGCGTTGAAGCCCCGGTACTTGCCCAAGAGACCCAGTACTTC. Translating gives CSVEAPVLAQETQYF.

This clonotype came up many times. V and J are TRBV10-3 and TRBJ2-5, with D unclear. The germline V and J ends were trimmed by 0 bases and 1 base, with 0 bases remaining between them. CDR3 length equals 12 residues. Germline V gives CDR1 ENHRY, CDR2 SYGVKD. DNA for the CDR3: TGTGCCATCAGTGAGTCCCAAGAGACCCAGTACTTC. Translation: CAISESQETQYF.

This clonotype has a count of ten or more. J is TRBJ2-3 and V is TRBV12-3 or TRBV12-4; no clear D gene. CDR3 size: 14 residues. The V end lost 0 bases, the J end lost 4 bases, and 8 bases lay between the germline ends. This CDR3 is CASSLALWADTQYF. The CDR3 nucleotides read TGTGCCAGCAGTTTAGCGCTATGGGCAGATACGCAGTATTTT.

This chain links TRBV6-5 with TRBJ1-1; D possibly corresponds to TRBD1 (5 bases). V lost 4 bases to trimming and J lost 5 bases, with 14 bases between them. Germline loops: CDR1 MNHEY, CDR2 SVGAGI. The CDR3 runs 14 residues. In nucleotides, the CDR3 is TGTGCCAGCAGTTCCAGCCCAGGGTTGACTGAAGCTTTCTTT. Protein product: CASSSSPGLTEAFF.

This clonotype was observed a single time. DNA for the CDR3: TGTGCCGGGGGACTAGCGGGGCCCTACGAGCAGTACTTC. This translates into CAGGLAGPYEQYF. The V gene is TRBV2, the J gene TRBJ2-7; 13 nucleotides agree with TRBD2. After removal of 11 bases from V and 2 bases from J, the junction contained 3 bases not matched to a gene. Germline CDR1 and CDR2: SNHLY and FYNNEI. CDR3 size: 13 residues.

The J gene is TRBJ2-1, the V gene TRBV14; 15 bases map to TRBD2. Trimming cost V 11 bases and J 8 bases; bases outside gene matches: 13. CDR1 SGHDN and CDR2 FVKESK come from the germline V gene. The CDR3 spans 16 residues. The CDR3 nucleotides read TGTGCCGCATCCTCCGGGACTAGCGGGAGGTCGCATGAGCAGTTCTTC. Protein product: CAASSGTSGRSHEQFF.

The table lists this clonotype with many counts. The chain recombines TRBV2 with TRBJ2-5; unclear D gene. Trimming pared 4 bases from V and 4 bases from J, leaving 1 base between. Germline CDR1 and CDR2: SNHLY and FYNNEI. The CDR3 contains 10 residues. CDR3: CASSGETQYF. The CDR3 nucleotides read TGTGCCAGCAGTGGAGAGACCCAGTACTTC.

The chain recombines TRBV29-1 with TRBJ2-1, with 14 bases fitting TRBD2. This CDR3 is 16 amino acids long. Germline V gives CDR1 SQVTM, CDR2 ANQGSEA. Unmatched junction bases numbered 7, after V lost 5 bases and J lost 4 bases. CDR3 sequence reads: CSVSRLAGGQYNEQFF. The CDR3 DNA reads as TGCAGCGTTTCCCGACTAGCGGGGGGGCAGTACAATGAGCAGTTCTTC.

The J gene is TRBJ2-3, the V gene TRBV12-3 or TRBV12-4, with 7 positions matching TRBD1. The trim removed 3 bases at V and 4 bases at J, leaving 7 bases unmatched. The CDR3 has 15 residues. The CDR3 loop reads CASSFSRGTADTQYF. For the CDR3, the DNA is TGTGCCAGCAGTTTCAGCAGGGGGACGGCAGATACGCAGTATTTT.

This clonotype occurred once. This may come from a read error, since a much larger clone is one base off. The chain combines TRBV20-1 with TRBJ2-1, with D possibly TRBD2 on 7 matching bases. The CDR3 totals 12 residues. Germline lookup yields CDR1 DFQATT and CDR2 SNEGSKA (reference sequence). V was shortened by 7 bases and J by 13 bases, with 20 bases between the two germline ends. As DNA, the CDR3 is TGCAGTGGAGGGGGAGGGCTTGAGACCCAGTTCTTC. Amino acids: CSGGGGLETQFF.

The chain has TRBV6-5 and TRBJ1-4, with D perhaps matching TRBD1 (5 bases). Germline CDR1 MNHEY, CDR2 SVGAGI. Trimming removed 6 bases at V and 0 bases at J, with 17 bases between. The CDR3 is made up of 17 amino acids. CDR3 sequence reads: CASRDSPQGPTNEKLFF. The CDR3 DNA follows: TGTGCCAGCAGGGACTCCCCCCAGGGCCCAACTAATGAAAAACTGTTTTTT.

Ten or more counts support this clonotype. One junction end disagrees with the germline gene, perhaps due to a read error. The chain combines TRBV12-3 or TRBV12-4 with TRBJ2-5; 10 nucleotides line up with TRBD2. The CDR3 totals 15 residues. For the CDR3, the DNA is TGTGCCAGCAGCTTAGCACTAGCGGGGCAAGAGACCCAGTACTTC. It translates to CASSLALAGQETQYF.

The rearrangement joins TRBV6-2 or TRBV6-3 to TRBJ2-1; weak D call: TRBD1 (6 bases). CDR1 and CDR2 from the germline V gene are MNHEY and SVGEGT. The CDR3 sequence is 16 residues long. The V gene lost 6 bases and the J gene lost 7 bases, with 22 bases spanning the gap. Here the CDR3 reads CASSPGMAGVGNEQFF. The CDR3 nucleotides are TGTGCCAGCAGCCCCGGGATGGCAGGGGTTGGGAATGAGCAGTTCTTC.

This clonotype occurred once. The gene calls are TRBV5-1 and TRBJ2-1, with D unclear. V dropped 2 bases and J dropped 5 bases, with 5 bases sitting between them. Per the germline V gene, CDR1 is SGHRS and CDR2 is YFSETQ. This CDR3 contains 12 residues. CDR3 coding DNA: TGCGCCAGCAGCTTCAGCGACAATGAGCAGTTCTTC. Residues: CASSFSDNEQFF.

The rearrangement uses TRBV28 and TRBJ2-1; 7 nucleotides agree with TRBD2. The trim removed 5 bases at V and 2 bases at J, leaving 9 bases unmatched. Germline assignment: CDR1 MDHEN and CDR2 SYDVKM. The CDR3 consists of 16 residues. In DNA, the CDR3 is TGTGCCAGCAGTCTTCGCGGGGGTGGCACCTACAATGAGCAGTTCTTC. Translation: CASSLRGGGTYNEQFF.

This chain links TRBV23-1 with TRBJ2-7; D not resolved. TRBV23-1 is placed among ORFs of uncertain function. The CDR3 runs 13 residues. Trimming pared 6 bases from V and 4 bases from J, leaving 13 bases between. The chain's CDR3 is CASRPPGLYEQYF. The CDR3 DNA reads TGCGCCAGCAGGCCTCCCGGGTTATACGAGCAGTACTTC.

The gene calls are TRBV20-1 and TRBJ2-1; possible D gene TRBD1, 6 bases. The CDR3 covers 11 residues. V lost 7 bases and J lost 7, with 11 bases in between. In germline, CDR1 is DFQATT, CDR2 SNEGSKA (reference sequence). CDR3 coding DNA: TGCAGTGTACTGGGGGCGAATGAGCAGTTCTTC. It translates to CSVLGANEQFF.

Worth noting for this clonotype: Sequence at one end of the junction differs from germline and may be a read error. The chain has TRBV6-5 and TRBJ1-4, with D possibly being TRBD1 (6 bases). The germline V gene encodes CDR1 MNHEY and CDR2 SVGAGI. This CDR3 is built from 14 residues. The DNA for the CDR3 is TGTGCCTGCAGTCTGGACAGCTTCAGCGAAAAACTGTTTTTT. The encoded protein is CACSLDSFSEKLFF.

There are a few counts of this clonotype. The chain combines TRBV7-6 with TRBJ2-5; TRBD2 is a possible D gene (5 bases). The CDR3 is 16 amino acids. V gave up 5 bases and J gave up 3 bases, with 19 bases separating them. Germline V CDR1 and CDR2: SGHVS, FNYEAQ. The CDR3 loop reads CASSRSPVTTKETQYF. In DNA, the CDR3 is TGTGCCAGCAGCCGTTCCCCGGTGACTACGAAAGAGACCCAGTACTTC. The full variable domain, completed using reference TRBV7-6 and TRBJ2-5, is GAGVSQSPRYKVTKRGQDVALRCDPISGHVSLYWYRQALGQGPEFLTYFNYEAQQDKSGLPNDRFSAERPEGSISTLTIQRTEQRDSAMYRCASSRSPVTTKETQYFGPGTRLLVL.

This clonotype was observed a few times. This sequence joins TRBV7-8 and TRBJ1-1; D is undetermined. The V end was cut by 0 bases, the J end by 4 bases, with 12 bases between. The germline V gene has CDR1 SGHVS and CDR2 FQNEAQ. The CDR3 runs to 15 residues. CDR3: CASSLANPVSTEAFF. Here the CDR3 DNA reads TGTGCCAGCAGCTTAGCGAATCCGGTTAGCACTGAAGCTTTCTTT.